This T cell receptor beta chain was captured by sequencing in a study of blood T cell repertoires in COVID-19. Study context: Researchers got acute and convalescent COVID-19 samples from the United States, Italy and Spain. PBMCs, B-cell-depleted T cells, or T cells were the source of the cDNA or gDNA that made up the material.

The authors' processing: Amplification of reference gene primers provided the estimated nucleated cell counts. Sequencing was performed with immunoSEQ multiplex PCR; in TCRdb, only in-frame clones are kept and a portion is missing. The D gene and trimming were derived from the DNA, and the V and J assignments and clone size from that table. The top ten clones hold about 7.3% of a sample with over 200,000 clones, roughly 86% of them seen once. This CDR3 comprises 13 residues. The V end lost 5 bases, the J end lost 1 base, and 11 bases lay between the germline ends. Germline V gives CDR1 DFQATT, CDR2 SNEGSKA (reference sequence).

The V gene is TRBV20-1, the J gene TRBJ1-1; unclear D gene. The sequenced sample was peripheral blood. This clonotype was obtained from a woman between 50 and 59 years old with active or convalescent COVID-19. The CDR3 loop is CSAGGLRNTEAFF. Written as DNA, the CDR3 is TGCAGTGCTGGTGGACTCCGGAACACTGAAGCTTTCTTT.